This TCR beta chain was captured by sequencing in a study of cytomegalovirus exposure and HLA in healthy donors. The PCR used 60 Vbeta and 13 Jbeta primers. The assay was immunoSEQ multiplex PCR, and TCRdb's table has in-frame clones only and misses some. The data show about 280,000 clones, with about 90% seen just once and about 2% held by the top ten. The CDR3 is made up of 13 amino acids. The V gene's germline CDR1 is SGHNT and CDR2 YYREEE (reference sequence). The trim removed 4 bases at V and 8 bases at J, leaving 5 bases unmatched. The receptor was isolated from a woman aged 18-29 years in good health and CMV-seronegative. The V call is TRBV5-4, the J call TRBJ1-4; 7 bases agree with TRBD1. The sequenced sample was PBMCs. The CDR3 DNA sequence: TGTGCCAGCAGCAAACAGGGGAACGAAAAACTGTTTTTT. Translating it yields CASSKQGNEKLFF.